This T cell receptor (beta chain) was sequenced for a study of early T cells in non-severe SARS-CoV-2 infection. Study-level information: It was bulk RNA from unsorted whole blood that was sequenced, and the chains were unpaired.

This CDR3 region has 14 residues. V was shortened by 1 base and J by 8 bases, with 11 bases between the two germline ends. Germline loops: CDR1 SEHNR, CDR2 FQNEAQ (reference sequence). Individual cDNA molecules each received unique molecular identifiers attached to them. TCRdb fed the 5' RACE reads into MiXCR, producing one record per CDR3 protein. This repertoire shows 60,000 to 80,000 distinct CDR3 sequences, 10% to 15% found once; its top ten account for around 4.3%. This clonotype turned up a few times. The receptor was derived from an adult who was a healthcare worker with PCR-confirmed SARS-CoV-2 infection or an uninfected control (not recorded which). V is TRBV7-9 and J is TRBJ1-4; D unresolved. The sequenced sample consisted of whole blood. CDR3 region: CASSLGSGEEKLFF. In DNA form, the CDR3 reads TGTGCCAGCAGCTTAGGTAGTGGGGAAGAAAAACTGTTTTTT.